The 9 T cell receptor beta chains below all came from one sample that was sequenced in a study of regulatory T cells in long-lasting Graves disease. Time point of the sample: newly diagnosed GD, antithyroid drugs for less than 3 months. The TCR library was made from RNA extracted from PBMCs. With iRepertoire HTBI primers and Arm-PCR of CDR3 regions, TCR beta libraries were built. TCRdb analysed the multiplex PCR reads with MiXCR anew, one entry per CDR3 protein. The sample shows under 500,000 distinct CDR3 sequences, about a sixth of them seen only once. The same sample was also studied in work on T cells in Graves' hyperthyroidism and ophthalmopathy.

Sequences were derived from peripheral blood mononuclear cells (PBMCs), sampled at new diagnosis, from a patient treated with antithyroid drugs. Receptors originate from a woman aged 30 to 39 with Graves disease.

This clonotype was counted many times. CDR3 region: CASSLFNAFSYEQYF. The CDR3 DNA reads TGTGCCAGCAGCTTATTTAACGCTTTTAGCTACGAGCAGTACTTC. The chain has TRBV7-2 and TRBJ2-7; D is undetermined. The CDR3 is 15 residues long. The germline V gene has CDR1 SGHTA and CDR2 FQGNSA. The V end was cut by 2 bases, the J end by 3 bases, with 14 bases between.

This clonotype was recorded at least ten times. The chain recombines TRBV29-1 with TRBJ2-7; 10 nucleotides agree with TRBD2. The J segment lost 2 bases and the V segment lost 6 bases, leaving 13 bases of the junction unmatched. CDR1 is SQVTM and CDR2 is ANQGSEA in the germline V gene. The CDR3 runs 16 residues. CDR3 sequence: CSVAGTSALEAYEQYF. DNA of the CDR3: TGCAGCGTCGCCGGGACTAGCGCCCTTGAAGCCTACGAGCAGTACTTC.

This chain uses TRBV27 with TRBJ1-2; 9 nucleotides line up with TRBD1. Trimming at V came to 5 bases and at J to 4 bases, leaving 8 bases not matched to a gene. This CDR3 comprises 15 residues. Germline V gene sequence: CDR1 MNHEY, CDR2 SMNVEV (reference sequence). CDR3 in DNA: TGTGCCAGCAGTAAGGACAGGGGAGTAGGCTATGGCTACACCTTC. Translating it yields CASSKDRGVGYGYTF.

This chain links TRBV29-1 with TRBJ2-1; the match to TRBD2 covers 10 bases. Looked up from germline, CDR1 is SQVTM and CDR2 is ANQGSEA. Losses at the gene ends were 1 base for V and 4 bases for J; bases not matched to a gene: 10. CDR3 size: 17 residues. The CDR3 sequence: CSVEGVAGGRTYNEQFF. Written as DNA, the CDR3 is TGCAGCGTTGAAGGGGTAGCGGGAGGCCGAACATACAATGAGCAGTTCTTC.

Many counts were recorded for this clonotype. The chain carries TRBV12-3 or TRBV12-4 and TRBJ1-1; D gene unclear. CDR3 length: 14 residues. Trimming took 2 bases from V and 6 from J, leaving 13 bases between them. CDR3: CASSLRMGIAEAFF. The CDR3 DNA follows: TGTGCCAGCAGTTTAAGGATGGGGATCGCTGAAGCTTTCTTT.

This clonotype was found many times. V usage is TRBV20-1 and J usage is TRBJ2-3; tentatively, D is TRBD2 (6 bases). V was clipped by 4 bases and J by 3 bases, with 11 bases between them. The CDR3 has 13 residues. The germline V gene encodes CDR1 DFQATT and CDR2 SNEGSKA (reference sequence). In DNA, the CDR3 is TGCAGTGCTACCGTGACTAGGACAGATACGCAGTATTTT. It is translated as CSATVTRTDTQYF.

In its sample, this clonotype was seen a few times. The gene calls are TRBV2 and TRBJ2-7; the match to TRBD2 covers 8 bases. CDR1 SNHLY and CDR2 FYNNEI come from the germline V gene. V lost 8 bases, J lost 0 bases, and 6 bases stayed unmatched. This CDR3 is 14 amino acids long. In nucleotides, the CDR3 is TGTGCCAGCGCACGGACTAGCTCCTCCTACGAGCAGTACTTC. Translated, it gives CASARTSSSYEQYF. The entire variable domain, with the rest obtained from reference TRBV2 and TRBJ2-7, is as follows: EPEVTQTPSHQVTQMGQEVILRCVPISNHLYFYWYRQILGQKVEFLVSFYNNEISEKSEIFDDQFSVERPDGSNFTLKIRSTKLEDSAMYFCASARTSSSYEQYFGPGTRLTVT.

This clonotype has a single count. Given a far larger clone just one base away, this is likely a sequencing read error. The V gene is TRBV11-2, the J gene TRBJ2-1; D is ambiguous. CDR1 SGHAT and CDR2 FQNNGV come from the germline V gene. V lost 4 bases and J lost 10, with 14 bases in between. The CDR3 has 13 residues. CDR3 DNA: TGTGCCAGCAGCTCCCCCCCCTCCTACGAGCAGTTCTTC. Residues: CASSSPPSYEQFF. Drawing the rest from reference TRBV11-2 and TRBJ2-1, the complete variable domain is EAGVAQSPRYKIIEKRQSVAFWCNPISGHATLYWYQQILGQGPKLLIQFQNNGVVDDSQLPKDRFSAERLKGVDSTLKIQPAKLEDSAVYLCASSSPPSYEQFFGPGTRLTVL.

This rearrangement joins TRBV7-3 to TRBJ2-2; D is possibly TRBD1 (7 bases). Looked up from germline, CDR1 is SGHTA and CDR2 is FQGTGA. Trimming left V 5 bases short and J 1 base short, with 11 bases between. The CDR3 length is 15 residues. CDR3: CASSPRGVNTGELFF. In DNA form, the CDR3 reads TGTGCCAGCAGCCCCAGGGGGGTGAACACCGGGGAGCTGTTTTTT.